The rows below give T cell receptor beta chains drawn from one sample of a study of blood T cell repertoires in COVID-19. The protocol was immunoSEQ multiplex PCR, while the TCRdb copy is restricted to in-frame clones and leaves out a portion. The repertoire has approximately 40,000 clones, approximately 91% of them found once; the top ten carry about 2%. The source material was peripheral blood. These TCRs come from a human donor in a cohort sampled during active COVID-19. CDR3s include the opening cysteine and the closing phenylalanine or tryptophan. A D gene is named only where the DNA matches it firmly. Size values are once, few and many counts, or a class for expanded clones, and some rows have none.

>-|-|TRBJ2-3|TRBV29-1
CSGSVRGTDTQYF
TGCAGCGGTTCAGTGCGGGGCACAGATACGCAGTATTTT
>TRBD1|-|TRBJ1-2|TRBV18
CASSATGDLYGYTF
TGTGCCAGCTCAGCAACAGGGGACCTCTATGGCTACACCTTC
>-|-|TRBJ2-3|TRBV5-4
CASTSSVSTDTQYF
TGTGCCAGCACATCTAGCGTAAGCACAGATACGCAGTATTTT
>-|-|TRBJ1-2|TRBV30
CAWMDTGVIYGYTF
TGTGCCTGGATGGATACAGGAGTCATCTATGGCTACACCTTC
>TRBD1|-|TRBJ1-2|TRBV14
CASSQDTTSRQGRYGYTF
TGTGCCAGCAGCCAAGATACCACGAGTCGACAGGGAAGGTATGGCTACACCTTC
>-|-|TRBJ2-1|TRBV7-3
CASSSGLSSYNEQFF
TGTGCCAGCAGCTCAGGACTCAGCTCCTACAATGAGCAGTTCTTC
>-|-|TRBJ1-1|TRBV29-1
CSVLEGERTEAFF
TGCAGCGTTCTTGAGGGAGAAAGGACTGAAGCTTTCTTT
>-|-|TRBJ1-2|TRBV4-1
CASSHPSPGIEGYTF
TGCGCCAGCAGCCATCCGAGCCCGGGGATTGAAGGCTACACCTTC
>-|-|TRBJ2-5|TRBV6-5
CASPKLGLPATQYF
TGTGCCAGCCCTAAGTTGGGACTCCCGGCGACCCAGTACTTC
>TRBD1|-|TRBJ1-1|TRBV5-1
CASSYTGVRNTEAFF
TGCGCCAGCAGCTATACAGGGGTGAGGAACACTGAAGCTTTCTTT
>-|once|TRBJ1-2|TRBV6-5
CASSYSGGGRLGGYTF
TGTGCCAGCAGTTACTCGGGCGGGGGGCGGTTAGGGGGCTACACCTTC
>-|-|TRBJ2-1|TRBV2
CASNLSNEQFF
TGTGCCAGCAACTTATCCAATGAGCAGTTCTTC
>TRBD1|-|TRBJ2-7|TRBV2
CASSVTGVYEQYF
TGTGCCAGCAGTGTGACAGGGGTCTACGAGCAGTACTTC
>-|-|TRBJ2-1|TRBV5-1
CASSGAGLDYNEQFF
TGCGCCAGCAGCGGAGCGGGCCTAGATTACAATGAGCAGTTCTTC
>-|-|TRBJ2-3|TRBV5-1
CASSPRGDTQYF
TGCGCCAGCAGCCCTAGGGGGGATACGCAGTATTTT
>-|once|TRBJ1-2|TRBV29-1
CSDSPPLVGATYGYTF
TGCAGCGACTCCCCCCCTCTAGTTGGAGCAACCTATGGCTACACCTTC
>-|-|TRBJ2-1|TRBV5-1
CASKRTTNNEQFF
TGCGCCAGCAAGCGGACTACCAACAATGAGCAGTTCTTC
>TRBD1|once|TRBJ2-7|TRBV19
CASSPQGARYEQYF
TGTGCCAGTAGTCCTCAGGGGGCGCGGTACGAGCAGTACTTC
>-|-|TRBJ1-6|TRBV6-5
CASSYQAGSPLHF
TGTGCCAGCAGTTACCAGGCAGGCTCACCCCTCCACTTT
>-|-|TRBJ2-7|TRBV27
CASSFYAPPGSYEQYF
TGTGCCAGCAGTTTTTACGCACCTCCGGGCTCCTACGAGCAGTACTTC
>-|-|TRBJ2-7|TRBV3-1/TRBV3-2
CASSQDRATGEQYF
TGTGCCAGCAGCCAGGACAGAGCTACGGGGGAGCAGTACTTC
>TRBD2|-|TRBJ2-3|TRBV5-1
CASSPTTSGGATDTQYF
TGCGCCAGCAGCCCGACAACTAGCGGGGGGGCCACAGATACGCAGTATTTT
>-|-|TRBJ1-1|TRBV7-9
CASSYGHSNTEAFF
TGTGCCAGCAGCTACGGACACTCGAACACTGAAGCTTTCTTT
>TRBD2|few|TRBJ2-2|TRBV2
CASRSVRGVTGELFF
TGTGCCAGCAGATCGGTGCGGGGGGTCACCGGGGAGCTGTTTTTT
>-|-|TRBJ1-2|TRBV9
CASSGQGYGYTF
TGTGCCAGCAGCGGGCAGGGCTATGGCTACACCTTC
>TRBD1|-|TRBJ1-2|TRBV5-1
CASSPRRDRGHGYTF
TGCGCCAGCAGCCCTCGCCGGGACAGGGGGCATGGCTACACCTTC
>-|-|TRBJ1-4|TRBV4-1
CASSQEGGSVRQNEKLFF
TGCGCCAGCAGCCAAGAAGGGGGATCGGTCAGGCAAAATGAAAAACTGTTTTTT
>TRBD1|-|TRBJ2-3|TRBV6-5
CASSYGQGVGTDTQYF
TGTGCCAGCAGTTACGGACAGGGGGTTGGGACAGATACGCAGTATTTT
>TRBD1|once|TRBJ1-6|TRBV28
CASSPWGTGVNSPLHF
TGTGCCAGCAGTCCGTGGGGGACAGGGGTGAATTCACCCCTCCACTTT
>TRBD1|-|TRBJ1-2|TRBV11-2
CASSYGTGRWMYGYTF
TGTGCCAGCAGCTACGGGACAGGGAGGTGGATGTATGGCTACACCTTC
>-|-|TRBJ1-2|TRBV12-3/TRBV12-4
CASSLSGALGYTF
TGTGCCAGCAGTTTGTCAGGGGCCTTAGGCTACACCTTC
>TRBD1|few|TRBJ1-2|TRBV6-5
CASSYRDRGSYGYTF
TGTGCCAGCAGTTACCGGGACAGGGGCTCCTATGGCTACACCTTC
>-|few|TRBJ2-7|TRBV5-1
CASSLGQGSYEQYF
TGCGCCAGCAGCTTGGGGCAGGGAAGCTACGAGCAGTACTTC
>-|-|TRBJ1-2|TRBV2
CASSGQGYGYTF
TGTGCCAGCAGTGGCCAGGGCTATGGCTACACCTTC
>TRBD1|-|TRBJ2-7|TRBV2
CASSPRTGAWEQYF
TGTGCCAGCAGTCCCCGGACAGGGGCATGGGAGCAGTACTTC
>-|-|TRBJ1-2|TRBV12-2
CASRLVTGRIYGYTF
TGTGCAAGTCGCTTAGTAACAGGTCGGATCTATGGCTACACCTTC
>-|-|TRBJ2-1|TRBV5-4
CASSSTGKRGDEQFF
TGTGCCAGCAGCTCCACAGGGAAGAGGGGCGATGAGCAGTTCTTC
>-|-|TRBJ1-1|TRBV18
CASSPFEQGLLQNTEAFF
TGTGCCAGCTCACCATTCGAACAGGGCCTACTCCAGAACACTGAAGCTTTCTTT
>-|few|TRBJ1-1|TRBV27
CASQFGGNTEAFF
TGTGCCAGCCAATTCGGGGGGAACACTGAAGCTTTCTTT
>TRBD1|-|TRBJ2-2|TRBV18
CASSPTQARGLLSGELFF
TGTGCCAGCTCACCTACGCAGGCCAGGGGGCTCCTGTCCGGGGAGCTGTTTTTT
>-|-|TRBJ2-1|TRBV5-6
CASSHSQGEQFF
TGTGCCAGCAGCCACTCTCAGGGTGAGCAGTTCTTC
>TRBD2|-|TRBJ2-7|TRBV2
CATMSGGSSEQYF
TGTGCCACAATGAGCGGGGGGAGTAGCGAGCAGTACTTC
>-|few|TRBJ2-7|TRBV28
CASSDLDGAYEQYF
TGTGCCAGCAGCGACCTAGACGGGGCCTACGAGCAGTACTTC
>-|-|TRBJ1-2|TRBV12-5
CASGSGTPYGYTF
TGTGCTAGTGGTTCCGGGACACCTTATGGCTACACCTTC
>-|-|TRBJ1-1|TRBV9
CASSVGPGNTEAFF
TGTGCCAGCAGCGTAGGGCCGGGGAACACTGAAGCTTTCTTT
>TRBD1|once|TRBJ2-3|TRBV28
CASSPYGQGAQYF
TGTGCCAGCAGTCCCTATGGACAGGGGGCGCAGTATTTT
>-|-|TRBJ2-4|TRBV12-5
CASGLVPGKLAKNIQYF
TGTGCTAGTGGTTTGGTACCAGGAAAGCTAGCCAAAAACATTCAGTACTTC
>TRBD2|-|TRBJ2-2|TRBV3-1/TRBV3-2
CASSQNKGTSGSTGELFF
TGTGCCAGCAGCCAGAATAAGGGGACTAGCGGATCCACCGGGGAGCTGTTTTTT
>TRBD1|-|TRBJ1-1|TRBV19
CASSISGQGNTEAFF
TGTGCCAGTAGTATCAGCGGACAGGGGAACACTGAAGCTTTCTTT
>TRBD1|-|TRBJ2-2|TRBV9
CASSAPGGRELFF
TGTGCCAGCAGCGCCCCAGGGGGTCGGGAGCTGTTTTTT